This is a list of T cell receptor beta chains from one sample in a study of cytomegalovirus exposure and HLA in healthy donors. Generated by immunoSEQ multiplex PCR, the TCRdb table keeps only in-frame clones and is missing some. This repertoire shows 80,000 or so clones, approximately 67% found once; its top ten account for 3.5% to 4.5%. The sample consisted of PBMCs. All receptors come from a male donor in good health and CMV-seropositive. CDR3s include the opening cysteine and the closing phenylalanine or tryptophan. The order of the fields is J gene, clone size, V gene, D gene, CDR3 protein, CDR3 DNA. D genes are given only for firm matches. Size tells how often a clone was seen (once, few, many) or the class of an expanded clone, and some rows leave it out.

j_gene: TRBJ2-6; abundance: NA; v_gene: TRBV27; d_gene: NA; CDR3aa: CASSLTGANVLTF; CDR3nt: TGTGCCAGCAGTTTAACAGGGGCCAACGTCCTGACTTTC
j_gene: TRBJ2-3; abundance: NA; v_gene: TRBV30; d_gene: NA; CDR3aa: CAWKGGTDTQYF; CDR3nt: TGTGCCTGGAAAGGGGGCACAGATACGCAGTATTTT
j_gene: TRBJ1-6; abundance: NA; v_gene: TRBV5-4; d_gene: NA; CDR3aa: CASSWGGSSSYNSPLHF; CDR3nt: TGTGCCAGCAGCTGGGGAGGGTCCAGCTCCTATAATTCACCCCTCCACTTT
j_gene: TRBJ1-1; abundance: NA; v_gene: TRBV6-1; d_gene: NA; CDR3aa: CASSEGVGMNTEAFF; CDR3nt: TGTGCCAGCAGTGAAGGAGTGGGCATGAACACTGAAGCTTTCTTT
j_gene: TRBJ2-3; abundance: once; v_gene: TRBV29-1; d_gene: TRBD1; CDR3aa: CSVAGDRATSTDTQYF; CDR3nt: TGCAGCGTTGCAGGGGACAGGGCGACTAGCACAGATACGCAGTATTTT
j_gene: TRBJ1-1; abundance: NA; v_gene: TRBV30; d_gene: NA; CDR3aa: CAWSRGTRTEAFF; CDR3nt: TGTGCCTGGAGTAGAGGTACGAGAACTGAAGCTTTCTTT
j_gene: TRBJ2-7; abundance: NA; v_gene: TRBV4-2; d_gene: NA; CDR3aa: CASSQDSPVAGLEEQYF; CDR3nt: TGTGCCAGCAGTCAAGATTCGCCGGTGGCGGGCCTGGAGGAGCAGTACTTC
j_gene: TRBJ1-2; abundance: NA; v_gene: TRBV28; d_gene: NA; CDR3aa: CASSLGGKYGYTF; CDR3nt: TGTGCCAGCAGTTTGGGGGGAAAGTATGGCTACACCTTC
j_gene: TRBJ1-6; abundance: NA; v_gene: TRBV21-1; d_gene: NA; CDR3aa: CASSKEDRGHYNSPLHF; CDR3nt: TGTGCCAGCAGCAAAGAGGACAGGGGGCATTATAATTCACCCCTCCACTTT
j_gene: TRBJ2-5; abundance: NA; v_gene: TRBV19; d_gene: NA; CDR3aa: CASNSDRGRETQYF; CDR3nt: TGTGCCAGTAACTCAGACCGGGGAAGGGAGACCCAGTACTTC
j_gene: TRBJ2-7; abundance: NA; v_gene: TRBV27; d_gene: TRBD2; CDR3aa: CASRTSGTYEQYF; CDR3nt: TGTGCCAGCAGAACTAGCGGTACCTACGAGCAGTACTTC
j_gene: TRBJ2-2; abundance: few; v_gene: TRBV5-6; d_gene: TRBD1; CDR3aa: CASSFGTGRTGELFF; CDR3nt: TGTGCCAGCAGCTTCGGGACAGGGCGGACCGGGGAGCTGTTTTTT
j_gene: TRBJ1-5; abundance: few; v_gene: TRBV11-2; d_gene: NA; CDR3aa: CASSLGGAGDQPQHF; CDR3nt: TGTGCCAGCAGCTTGGGGGGGGCCGGTGATCAGCCCCAGCATTTT
j_gene: TRBJ2-1; abundance: NA; v_gene: TRBV28; d_gene: TRBD2; CDR3aa: CASSAPGLAGGGEQFF; CDR3nt: TGTGCCAGCAGTGCACCGGGACTAGCGGGGGGCGGTGAGCAGTTCTTC
j_gene: TRBJ1-3; abundance: few; v_gene: TRBV6-1; d_gene: NA; CDR3aa: CASTGVNTIYF; CDR3nt: TGTGCCAGCACAGGGGTAAACACCATATATTTT
j_gene: TRBJ1-1; abundance: few; v_gene: TRBV6-1; d_gene: NA; CDR3aa: CASSETPGVGRAFF; CDR3nt: TGTGCCAGCAGTGAGACACCAGGGGTGGGTCGAGCTTTCTTT
j_gene: TRBJ1-1; abundance: once; v_gene: TRBV30; d_gene: NA; CDR3aa: CAWNGGAWTEAFF; CDR3nt: TGTGCCTGGAATGGGGGCGCGTGGACTGAAGCTTTCTTT
j_gene: TRBJ2-1; abundance: NA; v_gene: TRBV6-4; d_gene: NA; CDR3aa: CARPFLDSCSYNEQFF; CDR3nt: TGTGCCAGACCATTTTTGGACAGTTGCTCCTACAATGAGCAGTTCTTC
j_gene: TRBJ2-5; abundance: NA; v_gene: TRBV4-1; d_gene: NA; CDR3aa: CASSRDGGVETQYF; CDR3nt: TGCGCCAGCAGCCGAGATGGGGGCGTGGAGACCCAGTACTTC
j_gene: TRBJ1-5; abundance: NA; v_gene: TRBV2; d_gene: TRBD1; CDR3aa: CASSGQGARNQPQHF; CDR3nt: TGTGCCAGCAGTGGGCAGGGGGCCCGGAATCAGCCCCAGCATTTT
j_gene: TRBJ2-5; abundance: few; v_gene: TRBV4-1; d_gene: TRBD2; CDR3aa: CASSPSWASGPSTQYF; CDR3nt: TGCGCCAGCAGCCCCAGCTGGGCTAGCGGGCCCTCGACCCAGTACTTC
j_gene: TRBJ2-3; abundance: NA; v_gene: TRBV7-7; d_gene: NA; CDR3aa: CASSDKATDTQYF; CDR3nt: TGTGCCAGCAGTGACAAGGCCACAGATACGCAGTATTTT
j_gene: TRBJ1-5; abundance: NA; v_gene: TRBV7-2; d_gene: TRBD1; CDR3aa: CASSAYRGGQPQHF; CDR3nt: TGTGCCAGCAGCGCGTACAGGGGAGGCCAGCCCCAGCATTTT
j_gene: TRBJ1-6; abundance: NA; v_gene: TRBV5-8; d_gene: NA; CDR3aa: CASSYSSSALHF; CDR3nt: TGTGCCAGCAGCTATTCCTCGTCGGCCCTCCACTTT
j_gene: TRBJ1-2; abundance: NA; v_gene: TRBV7-2; d_gene: TRBD1; CDR3aa: CASSSGQGYGYTF; CDR3nt: TGTGCCAGCAGCTCGGGACAGGGGTATGGCTACACCTTC
j_gene: TRBJ1-5; abundance: NA; v_gene: TRBV5-1; d_gene: NA; CDR3aa: CASSLEGLVGQPQHF; CDR3nt: TGCGCCAGCAGCTTGGAGGGACTCGTTGGCCAGCCCCAGCATTTT
j_gene: TRBJ2-5; abundance: NA; v_gene: TRBV19; d_gene: NA; CDR3aa: CASTSGFQETQYF; CDR3nt: TGTGCCAGTACCAGCGGCTTCCAAGAGACCCAGTACTTC
j_gene: TRBJ2-7; abundance: NA; v_gene: TRBV7-9; d_gene: NA; CDR3aa: CASSLFRDSWGEQYF; CDR3nt: TGTGCCAGCAGCTTATTCAGGGACTCTTGGGGCGAGCAGTACTTC
j_gene: TRBJ2-3; abundance: NA; v_gene: TRBV28; d_gene: TRBD2; CDR3aa: CASSFGGLGRGTDTQYF; CDR3nt: TGTGCCAGCAGTTTTGGGGGACTAGGGAGGGGCACAGATACGCAGTATTTT
j_gene: TRBJ2-7; abundance: NA; v_gene: TRBV4-2; d_gene: NA; CDR3aa: CASSGRDTGYEQYF; CDR3nt: TGTGCCAGCAGCGGACGGGACACCGGCTACGAGCAGTACTTC
j_gene: TRBJ2-7; abundance: NA; v_gene: TRBV5-6; d_gene: NA; CDR3aa: CASSFAQSPYEQYF; CDR3nt: TGTGCCAGCAGCTTTGCACAGAGCCCCTACGAGCAGTACTTC
j_gene: TRBJ2-7; abundance: few; v_gene: TRBV7-8; d_gene: TRBD1; CDR3aa: CASSLVGQVPVYEQYF; CDR3nt: TGTGCCAGCAGCTTAGTGGGACAGGTCCCAGTTTACGAGCAGTACTTC
j_gene: TRBJ2-1; abundance: few; v_gene: TRBV4-3; d_gene: TRBD2; CDR3aa: CASSQAGRAHEQFF; CDR3nt: TGCGCCAGCAGCCAAGCCGGGAGGGCCCATGAGCAGTTCTTC
j_gene: TRBJ1-4; abundance: NA; v_gene: TRBV9; d_gene: NA; CDR3aa: CASSVATAGQSNEKLFF; CDR3nt: TGTGCCAGCAGCGTAGCTACGGCAGGGCAATCAAATGAAAAACTGTTTTTT
j_gene: TRBJ1-1; abundance: NA; v_gene: TRBV6-1; d_gene: TRBD1; CDR3aa: CASSESGGTEAFF; CDR3nt: TGTGCCAGCAGTGAATCAGGGGGCACTGAAGCTTTCTTT
j_gene: TRBJ1-4; abundance: few; v_gene: TRBV5-4; d_gene: TRBD1; CDR3aa: CASSRTGPNEKLFF; CDR3nt: TGTGCCAGCAGCCGGACAGGACCTAATGAAAAACTGTTTTTT
j_gene: TRBJ2-1; abundance: NA; v_gene: TRBV7-3; d_gene: NA; CDR3aa: CASSLTGGPNEQFF; CDR3nt: TGTGCCAGCAGCTTAACGGGGGGGCCCAATGAGCAGTTCTTC
j_gene: TRBJ1-1; abundance: few; v_gene: TRBV6-1; d_gene: NA; CDR3aa: CASSVRGMNTEAFF; CDR3nt: TGTGCCAGCAGTGTCAGGGGCATGAACACTGAAGCTTTCTTT
j_gene: TRBJ2-7; abundance: NA; v_gene: TRBV28; d_gene: NA; CDR3aa: CASSLVREQYF; CDR3nt: TGTGCCAGCAGTTTGGTCCGGGAGCAGTACTTC
j_gene: TRBJ2-1; abundance: NA; v_gene: TRBV9; d_gene: NA; CDR3aa: CASSSRSDNEQFF; CDR3nt: TGTGCCAGCAGCTCCCGGAGTGACAATGAGCAGTTCTTC
j_gene: TRBJ1-2; abundance: NA; v_gene: TRBV5-4; d_gene: TRBD1; CDR3aa: CASSLETGNYGYTF; CDR3nt: TGTGCCAGCAGCTTGGAGACAGGGAACTATGGCTACACCTTC
j_gene: TRBJ2-1; abundance: few; v_gene: TRBV7-2; d_gene: TRBD2; CDR3aa: CASTLAGGTREQFF; CDR3nt: TGTGCCAGCACCTTAGCGGGGGGAACACGTGAGCAGTTCTTC
j_gene: TRBJ1-3; abundance: NA; v_gene: TRBV18; d_gene: NA; CDR3aa: CASSPLGARGNTIYF; CDR3nt: TGTGCCAGCTCACCACTGGGGGCGCGGGGAAACACCATATATTTT
j_gene: TRBJ1-3; abundance: NA; v_gene: TRBV9; d_gene: NA; CDR3aa: CASSGQGQGNTIYF; CDR3nt: TGTGCCAGCAGCGGGCAAGGACAAGGAAACACCATATATTTT
j_gene: TRBJ1-3; abundance: NA; v_gene: TRBV28; d_gene: NA; CDR3aa: CASSLWQAGSGNTIYF; CDR3nt: TGTGCCAGCAGTTTATGGCAGGCCGGCTCTGGAAACACCATATATTTT
j_gene: TRBJ1-5; abundance: NA; v_gene: TRBV28; d_gene: NA; CDR3aa: CAISRSRNQPQHF; CDR3nt: TGTGCCATCTCCAGATCCCGCAATCAGCCCCAGCATTTT
j_gene: TRBJ2-1; abundance: few; v_gene: TRBV29-1; d_gene: TRBD1; CDR3aa: CSVAGGNYNEQFF; CDR3nt: TGCAGCGTTGCAGGGGGAAACTACAATGAGCAGTTCTTC
j_gene: TRBJ1-3; abundance: NA; v_gene: TRBV9; d_gene: NA; CDR3aa: CASSVFSGKGSGNTIYF; CDR3nt: TGTGCCAGCAGCGTATTCTCAGGGAAGGGCTCTGGAAACACCATATATTTT